The clone carrying this TCR beta chain was seen a handful of times. The antigen is undetermined. This sample stems from a study of regulatory T cells in long-lasting Graves disease. Study results and limitations: Thyroid tissue was not studied; only peripheral blood was.

Germline values: CDR1 LNHDA, CDR2 SQIVND (reference sequence). V lost 3 bases to trimming and J lost 8 bases, with 21 bases between them. CDR3 length equals 16 residues. Time point reported: newly diagnosed GD, antithyroid drugs for less than 3 months. The TCR library was made from RNA that had been extracted from PBMCs in TRIzol. CDR3 regions were amplified by Arm-PCR using iRepertoire HTBI primers to build TCR beta libraries. TCRdb passed the multiplex PCR reads through MiXCR, listing each CDR3 protein once. This sample yields around 500,000 distinct CDR3 sequences, of which roughly a sixth are seen a single time; 25% belongs to the top ten. The same specimen was also included in a second study, on T cells in Graves' hyperthyroidism and ophthalmopathy.

The TCR comes from a middle-aged woman with Graves disease. The material was peripheral blood mononuclear cells (PBMCs), obtained at new diagnosis, from a patient treated with antithyroid drugs. The J gene is TRBJ2-3, the V gene TRBV19; D possibly corresponds to TRBD2 (6 bases). The CDR3 spells CASSIGGRRELSTQYF. CDR3 nucleotide sequence: TGTGCCAGTAGTATTGGCGGCCGGAGGGAGCTTAGTACGCAGTATTTT. Variable domain in full (rest from reference TRBV19 and TRBJ2-3): DGGITQSPKYLFRKEGQNVTLSCEQNLNHDAMYWYRQDPGQGLRLIYYSQIVNDFQKGDIAEGYSVSREKKESFPLTVTSAQKNPTAFYLCASSIGGRRELSTQYFGPGTRLTVL.